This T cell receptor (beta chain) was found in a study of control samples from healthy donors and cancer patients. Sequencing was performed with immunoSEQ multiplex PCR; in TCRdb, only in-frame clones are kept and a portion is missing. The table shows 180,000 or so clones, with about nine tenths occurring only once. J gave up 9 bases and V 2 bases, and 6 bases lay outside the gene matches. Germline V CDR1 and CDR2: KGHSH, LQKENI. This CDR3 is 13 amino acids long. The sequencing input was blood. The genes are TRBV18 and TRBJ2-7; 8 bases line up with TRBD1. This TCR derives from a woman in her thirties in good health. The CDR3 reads CASSPDRGKGQYF. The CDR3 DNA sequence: TGTGCCAGCTCACCAGACAGGGGAAAAGGGCAGTACTTC.